This TCR beta chain was obtained from a study of blood T cell repertoires in COVID-19. Study at large: Some COVID-19 samples were acute and others convalescent; all came from the United States, Italy and Spain. In each case, the material was cDNA or gDNA derived from T cells, B-cell-depleted T cells, or PBMCs.

This CDR3 has 16 amino acids. V was cut by 4 bases and J by 2 bases, with 17 bases left in between. In germline, CDR1 is ENHRY, CDR2 SYGVKD. As handled by the study authors: Researchers report that nucleated cell counts were estimated from reference gene primer amplification. Data came from immunoSEQ multiplex PCR; TCRdb stores just in-frame clones and leaves some out. Clone size and V and J calls were adopted from that table, with D and trimming inferred from the DNA. The profile shows tens of thousands of clones, around four fifths of them singletons. This chain uses TRBV10-3 with TRBJ1-2; no firm D call. The sequencing sample was made of peripheral blood. This clonotype was obtained from a man in his sixties or seventies with acute or convalescent COVID-19. For the CDR3, the DNA is TGTGCCATCAGTGCCCACGGAGGGCTGGAAAACTATGGCTACACCTTC. Encoded protein: CAISAHGGLENYGYTF.